The 10 T cell receptor beta chains given below trace back to one sample, sequenced in a study of blood T cell repertoires in COVID-19. Libraries were prepared by immunoSEQ multiplex PCR; TCRdb keeps only in-frame clonotypes and omits some of them. Altogether about 350,000 clones are present, 87% being singletons, with the ten largest covering 6% to 7%. Material for sequencing was peripheral blood. These receptor sequences come from a woman between 45 and 60 years old with COVID-19, enrolled during active disease.

The chain has TRBV5-5 and TRBJ1-4; D is perhaps TRBD1 (5 bases). The germline V gene has CDR1 SGHKS and CDR2 YYEKEE (reference sequence). The ends were cut back, 1 base at V and 4 bases at J, with 8 bases in the middle. The CDR3 contains 14 residues. In DNA form, the CDR3 reads TGTGCCAGCAGCTTGTTCGGGGGTAATGAAAAACTGTTTTTT. Translation: CASSLFGGNEKLFF.

The chain employs TRBV12-3 or TRBV12-4 and TRBJ1-2; perhaps TRBD1 as D (6 bases). This CDR3 region has 13 residues. V lost 8 bases and J 6 bases, leaving 16 bases between the germline ends. The CDR3 region has the DNA TGTGCCAGCGGCGAACAGGGTAGGAATGGCTACACCTTC. Its protein product is CASGEQGRNGYTF.

The chain combines TRBV12-3 or TRBV12-4 with TRBJ1-1, with D perhaps matching TRBD1 (6 bases). V was shortened by 7 bases and J by 2 bases, with 8 bases between the two germline ends. This CDR3 spans 12 amino acids. CDR3 region: CASKQGNTEAFF. The CDR3 DNA reads TGTGCCAGCAAACAGGGCAACACTGAAGCTTTCTTT.

This rearrangement joins TRBV15 to TRBJ1-6, with 7 bases aligning to TRBD1. The CDR3 extends over 16 amino acids. V lost 1 base to trimming and J lost 9 bases; unmatched junction nucleotides: 9. CDR1 and CDR2 (germline): LNHNV, YYDKDF (reference sequence). The CDR3 DNA follows: TGTGCCACCAGCAGAGTCCGGGACAGTGCTGTTTCACCCCTCCACTTT. It is translated as CATSRVRDSAVSPLHF.

In this sample, this clone turned up once. The J gene is TRBJ2-1, the V gene TRBV7-7, with D unresolved. The germline V and J ends were trimmed by 1 base and 9 bases, with 16 bases remaining between them. The CDR3 is 15 amino acids. Germline V CDR1 and CDR2: SSHAT, FNYEAQ (reference sequence). For the CDR3, the DNA is TGTGCCAGCAGCTTAGTTTTGGCCCCATCCATTGAGCAGTTCTTC. Residues: CASSLVLAPSIEQFF.

This clone occurred a few times. The CDR3 nucleotides read TGTGCCAGCAGCTTGTTAGGGGGAACTGAAGCTTTCTTT. Encoded protein: CASSLLGGTEAFF. The chain couples TRBV5-5 to TRBJ1-1; a weak D match, TRBD1 (6 bases). V was cut by 1 base and J by 5 bases, with 9 bases left in between. The CDR3 totals 13 residues. CDR1 and CDR2 from the germline V gene are SGHKS and YYEKEE (reference sequence).

The chain is built from TRBV27 and TRBJ1-5; D is undetermined. V gave up 5 bases and J gave up 0 bases, with 11 bases separating them. Looked up from germline, CDR1 is MNHEY and CDR2 is SMNVEV (reference sequence). The CDR3 has 15 residues. This CDR3 reads CASSLNRDSNQPQHF. The CDR3 nucleotides are TGTGCCAGCAGTCTGAACAGAGATAGCAATCAGCCCCAGCATTTT.

The chain combines TRBV7-2 with TRBJ2-7; 9 bases fit TRBD1. Germline assignment: CDR1 SGHTA and CDR2 FQGNSA. CDR3 size: 14 residues. The V segment lost 5 bases and the J segment 5 bases; nucleotides outside the gene matches: 7. CDR3 loop: CASSPGTGYHEQYF. The CDR3 nucleotides are TGTGCCAGCAGCCCCGGGACAGGGTATCACGAGCAGTACTTC. The full variable domain, its missing parts supplied by reference TRBV7-2 and TRBJ2-7, is GAGVSQSPSNKVTEKGKDVELRCDPISGHTALYWYRQSLGQGLEFLIYFQGNSAPDKSGLPSDRFSAERTGGSVSTLTIQRTQQEDSAVYLCASSPGTGYHEQYFGPGTRLTVT.

Here the CDR3 DNA reads TGTGCCACCAGTGATCAGACAGGGAATTACAATGAGCAGTTCTTC. Its translation: CATSDQTGNYNEQFF. This chain joins TRBV24-1 and TRBJ2-1; 7 bases are a match to TRBD1. Trimming at V came to 3 bases and at J to 4 bases, leaving 5 bases not matched to a gene. The CDR3 totals 15 residues. CDR1 and CDR2 from the germline V gene are KGHDR and SFDVKD.

Comments on this clone: In the same sample, other DNA sequences code for this CDR3. The CDR3 DNA is TGTGCCAGCAGCCAAGATCTTCAGAATTCACCCCTCCACTTT. Residues: CASSQDLQNSPLHF. The gene calls are TRBV3-1 (or the pseudogene TRBV3-2) and TRBJ1-6; D gene ambiguous. In germline, CDR1 is LGHDT, CDR2 YNNKEL (reference sequence). This CDR3 region has 14 residues. Trimming shortened V by 0 bases and J by 7 bases, and 7 bases separated the two germline ends.